This TCR beta chain stems from a study of blood T cell repertoires in COVID-19. Study information: Some COVID-19 samples were acute and others convalescent; all came from the United States, Italy and Spain. PBMCs, B-cell-depleted T cells, or T cells were the source of the cDNA or gDNA that made up the material.

Original methodology: Quantification of nucleated cells was approximated via reference gene primer amplification. The method was immunoSEQ multiplex PCR; TCRdb's version includes in-frame clones alone and lacks a portion of them. Clone size and the V and J calls come from that table; the DNA yielded D and trimming. The table shows 50,000 or so clones, with about 85% occurring only once. Between the trimmed V and J ends, which lost 0 bases and 0 bases, there was a span of 9 bases. The CDR3 covers 16 residues. Germline V gene sequence: CDR1 SEHNR, CDR2 FQNEAQ (reference sequence). Sample: peripheral blood. This TCR was sampled from a man in his fifties or sixties with acute or convalescent COVID-19. The chain is built from TRBV7-9 and TRBJ1-5; D is ambiguous. Here the CDR3 reads CASSLAEAPSNQPQHF. As DNA, the CDR3 is TGTGCCAGCAGCTTAGCTGAGGCCCCTAGCAATCAGCCCCAGCATTTT.